This T cell receptor (beta chain) was recovered during a study of PD-L1 blockade in urothelial cancer. Across the whole study: At 6 weeks and at 3 weeks (second dose) after treatment start, blood was analyzed. Median T cell yield from blood was roughly 140,000.

As to time point: peripheral blood 6 weeks after treatment start. Every PCR got spiked synthetic TCR analog templates. Produced via immunoSEQ multiplex PCR; TCRdb's table is partial and in-frame only. The top ten hold less than 2% of the sample, which has 15,000 to 20,000 clones, around 81% seen once. Here the sequenced sample was PBMCs, taken around atezolizumab (anti-PD-L1) treatment. The clonotype originates from a man over 45 with urothelial cancer.

The CDR3 loop reads CASSRDGYTF. DNA of the CDR3: TGTGCCAGCAGCCGTGATGGCTACACCTTC. The chain carries TRBV28 and TRBJ1-2; D is undetermined. Looked up from germline, CDR1 is MDHEN and CDR2 is SYDVKM. The V end lost 6 bases, the J end lost 6 bases, and 5 bases lay between the germline ends. CDR3 length: 10 residues.